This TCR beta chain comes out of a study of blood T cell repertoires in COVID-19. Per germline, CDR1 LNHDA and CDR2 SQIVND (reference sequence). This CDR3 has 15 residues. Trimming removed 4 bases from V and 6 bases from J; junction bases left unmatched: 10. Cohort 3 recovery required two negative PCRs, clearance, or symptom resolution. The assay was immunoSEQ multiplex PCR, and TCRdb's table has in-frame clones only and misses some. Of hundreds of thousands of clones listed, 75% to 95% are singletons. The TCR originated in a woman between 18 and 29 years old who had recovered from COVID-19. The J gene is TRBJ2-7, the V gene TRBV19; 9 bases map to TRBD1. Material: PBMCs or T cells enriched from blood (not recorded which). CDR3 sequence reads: CASSTPGQGLAEQYF. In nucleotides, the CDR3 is TGTGCCAGTAGTACCCCGGGACAGGGCCTTGCCGAGCAGTACTTC.